A single sample gave rise to the 9 T cell receptor beta chains below, sequenced in a study of identifying expanded T cells in peripheral blood. Here immunoSEQ multiplex PCR was the method, and the copy in TCRdb shows in-frame clones only, minus some. This table holds under 100,000 clones, about 90% found once. The sample taken for sequencing was blood. Receptors originate from a person aged 18 to 70 in good health.

CDR3: CSVALGNEQFF. In DNA form, the CDR3 reads TGCAGCGTAGCCCTCGGGAATGAGCAGTTCTTC. This sequence joins TRBV29-1 and TRBJ2-1; D is uncertain. Germline V lookup: CDR1 SQVTM, CDR2 ANQGSEA. The CDR3 spans 11 residues. Trimming stripped 6 bases from V and 7 bases from J, with 10 bases between.

The chain couples TRBV18 to TRBJ2-3; D might be TRBD2 (5 bases). From germline, CDR1 is KGHSH and CDR2 LQKENI. The V gene lost 6 bases and the J gene lost 2 bases, with 21 bases spanning the gap. The CDR3 sequence is 17 residues long. In nucleotides, the CDR3 is TGTGCCAGCTCCCCTACTTTAGCAGCGGACCTCACAGATACGCAGTATTTT. This sequence encodes CASSPTLAADLTDTQYF.

The chain uses TRBV10-2 and TRBJ2-7, with D uncertain. This CDR3 comprises 13 residues. V was clipped by 5 bases and J by 0 bases, with 8 bases between them. In germline, CDR1 is WSHSY, CDR2 SAAADI. CDR3: CASSPAPSYEQYF. CDR3 bases: TGCGCCAGCAGTCCCGCCCCCTCCTACGAGCAGTACTTC.

This chain joins TRBV9 and TRBJ2-3, with 7 bases aligning to TRBD2. Germline V gene sequence: CDR1 SGDLS, CDR2 YYNGEE. Trimming took 4 bases from V and 4 from J; bases not matched to a gene: 9. CDR3 size: 15 residues. CDR3 bases: TGTGCCAGCAGCCCACTGGGAGGGGATGCAGATACGCAGTATTTT. Its protein product is CASSPLGGDADTQYF.

The chain couples TRBV5-1 to TRBJ2-2; D is perhaps TRBD1 (5 bases). The CDR3 spans 13 residues. The germline V gene has CDR1 SGHRS and CDR2 YFSETQ. Trimming left V 1 base short and J 5 bases short, with 6 bases between. The CDR3 region has the DNA TGCGCCAGCAGCTTGAAGGGGACCGGGGAGCTGTTTTTT. It yields the protein CASSLKGTGELFF.

V gene TRBV5-1 combines with J gene TRBJ2-3, with TRBD2 matching over 10 bases. The CDR3 spans 18 residues. V was pared by 4 bases and J by 3 bases, with 14 bases of the junction left unmatched. Germline V gene data show CDR1 as SGHRS and CDR2 as YFSETQ. CDR3 nucleotide sequence: TGCGCCAGCAGCATCGCCCTTCCTAGCGGGGGCGTGACAGATACGCAGTATTTT. Translating gives CASSIALPSGGVTDTQYF.

V gene TRBV6-1 combines with J gene TRBJ2-7; 9 positions match TRBD2. The CDR3 loop spans 15 amino acids. The germline CDR1 and CDR2 sequences are MNHNS and SASEGT. V shed 4 bases and J 3 bases; nucleotides not matched to a gene: 7. The CDR3 protein is CASSVRRGGGYEQYF. For the CDR3, the DNA is TGTGCCAGCAGTGTTAGACGCGGGGGGGGCTACGAGCAGTACTTC.

The V gene is TRBV19, the J gene TRBJ1-2; 8 nucleotides agree with TRBD1. Germline assignment: CDR1 LNHDA and CDR2 SQIVND (reference sequence). Trimming cost V 1 base and J 8 bases; bases outside gene matches: 3. The CDR3 is made up of 13 amino acids. CDR3 sequence: CASSIGTGNGYTF. The CDR3 region has the DNA TGTGCCAGTAGTATAGGGACAGGGAACGGCTACACCTTC. The full variable domain, completed using reference TRBV19 and TRBJ1-2, is DGGITQSPKYLFRKEGQNVTLSCEQNLNHDAMYWYRQDPGQGLRLIYYSQIVNDFQKGDIAEGYSVSREKKESFPLTVTSAQKNPTAFYLCASSIGTGNGYTFGSGTRLTVV.

V and J are TRBV2 and TRBJ2-7; D unresolved. The CDR3 contains 11 residues. Germline V gene lookup returns CDR1 SNHLY and CDR2 FYNNEI. Trimming removed 8 bases from V and 1 base from J, with 6 bases in between. This CDR3 is CASGRSYEQYF. The CDR3 coding sequence is TGTGCCAGCGGGCGTTCCTACGAGCAGTACTTC.